This TCR beta chain was sequenced for a study of shared clonotypes between healthy human individuals. Study results and caveats: Sequencing depth was predicted to influence how clonotypes are shared among donors. Larger estimated richness was generally seen in naive subsets than in memory subsets.

About this clone: The antigen is not known.

Only Caucasian adults living in Nashville, Tennessee made up the donor group. Template for every sorted-subset replicate PCR totaled 200 to 250 ng DNA, around 32,000 T cell genomes. Using immunoSEQ multiplex PCR, the repertoire was profiled, and TCRdb retains in-frame clones only, with some absent. The sample has over 2 million clones, 90% to 95% seen once. The CDR3 has 18 amino acids. Germline V lookup: CDR1 MGHRA, CDR2 YSYEKL. The V gene lost 4 bases and the J gene lost 0 bases, with 19 bases spanning the gap. Sequencing input: naive CD4+ T cells sorted from blood. The subset denotes: CD45RA+ positively selected. V and J are TRBV4-1 and TRBJ1-5, with unresolved D. This clonotype was obtained from a young man in good health. CDR3: CASSLEGSRPYSNQPQHF. In DNA, the CDR3 is TGCGCCAGCAGCCTCGAGGGATCCCGCCCCTATAGCAATCAGCCCCAGCATTTT.